The 20 T cell receptor beta chains below come from one sample, sequenced in a study of T cell changes during pregnancy in multiple sclerosis. Clones were read by immunoSEQ multiplex PCR, and TCRdb kept only the in-frame ones, dropping some. This table has tens of thousands of clones, roughly 94% appearing once. Sequencing was performed on CD4+ T cells from peripheral blood mononuclear cells, taken in the second trimester of pregnancy. These receptors all come from a female donor with multiple sclerosis, enrolled in a pregnancy study.

The chain carries TRBV30 and TRBJ1-4; maybe TRBD1 (5 bases). Germline V CDR1 and CDR2: GTSNPN, SVGIG (reference sequence). This CDR3 region has 13 residues. V was shortened by 1 base and J by 7 bases, with 10 bases between the two germline ends. CDR3 bases: TGTGCCTGGAGTGCAGGGCTTGGTGAAAAACTGTTTTTT. Protein sequence: CAWSAGLGEKLFF.

This clone was counted once. The genes are TRBV5-6 and TRBJ2-1, with no clear D. CDR1 and CDR2 from the germline V gene are SGHDT and YYEEEE. With 6 bases removed from V and 0 bases from J, the gap between germline ends came to 13 bases. CDR3 length equals 15 residues. The CDR3 reads CASTLTGSSYNEQFF. CDR3 DNA sequence: TGTGCCAGCACCTTAACCGGTAGCTCCTACAATGAGCAGTTCTTC.

The gene calls are TRBV6-5 and TRBJ1-2; 10 bases match TRBD1. The CDR3 spans 14 residues. Germline assignment: CDR1 MNHEY and CDR2 SVGAGI. J lost 8 bases, V lost 4 bases, and 7 bases had no gene match. The DNA for the CDR3 is TGTGCCAGCAGTTTGACAGGGGGCGGGAGAGGCTACACCTTC. Amino acid sequence: CASSLTGGGRGYTF.

This clone was counted a few times. The chain uses TRBV6-1 and TRBJ1-1; tentative D call: TRBD1 (6 bases). The CDR3 covers 13 residues. V was clipped by 5 bases and J by 5 bases, with 12 bases between them. Per germline, CDR1 MNHNS and CDR2 SASEGT. The DNA for the CDR3 is TGTGCCAGCAGTACAGGGATCGGAACTGAAGCTTTCTTT. Translation: CASSTGIGTEAFF.

The chain combines TRBV4-2 with TRBJ2-3; 7 bases line up with TRBD2. The ends lost 2 bases at V and 7 bases at J; junction bases unmatched: 9. This CDR3 region has 15 residues. CDR1 is LGHNA, CDR2 YNFKEQ, per germline. In DNA, the CDR3 is TGTGCCAGCAGCCAAACACGGGACTATACAAATACGCAGTATTTT. Its translation: CASSQTRDYTNTQYF.

The chain employs TRBV5-4 and TRBJ1-1; TRBD1 might be the D (6 bases). Trimming removed 4 bases from V and 0 bases from J, with 19 bases in between. CDR1 is SGHNT, CDR2 YYREEE, per germline (reference sequence). CDR3 length: 17 residues. The CDR3 sequence: CASSPNNRAFMNTEAFF. DNA of the CDR3: TGTGCCAGCAGCCCGAATAACAGGGCCTTTATGAACACTGAAGCTTTCTTT.

The gene calls are TRBV5-5 and TRBJ2-2, with 8 positions matching TRBD1. The germline gives CDR1 SGHKS, CDR2 YYEKEE (reference sequence). There are 16 residues in the CDR3. J was trimmed by 2 bases and V by 3 bases; bases with no gene match: 6. CDR3 protein: CASSSLGQANTGELFF. The CDR3, as DNA: TGTGCCAGCAGCTCATTGGGACAGGCCAACACCGGGGAGCTGTTTTTT.

The chain carries TRBV12-5 and TRBJ2-2; maybe TRBD2 (5 bases). Germline assignment: CDR1 LGHNT and CDR2 FRNRAP. V was clipped by 0 bases and J by 8 bases, with 13 bases between them. The CDR3 is 15 amino acids. This chain's CDR3 is CASGLVSSLGGELFF. The CDR3 nucleotides read TGTGCTAGTGGTTTGGTGTCTAGCCTTGGTGGGGAGCTGTTTTTT.

A single count supports this clone. The chain links TRBV7-2 to TRBJ1-2; no reliable D call. CDR3 length: 12 amino acids. CDR1 SGHTA and CDR2 FQGNSA come from the germline V gene. Trimming removed 1 base at V and 9 bases at J, with 9 bases between. The CDR3 reads CASSLVGRRYTF. The DNA for the CDR3 is TGTGCCAGCAGCTTAGTGGGGAGGCGCTACACCTTC.

The genes are TRBV10-3 and TRBJ2-7; TRBD2 aligns across 15 bases. Germline assignment: CDR1 ENHRY and CDR2 SYGVKD. The CDR3 totals 16 residues. The ends lost 7 bases at V and 1 base at J; junction bases unmatched: 5. The CDR3 spells CAINPGLAGGSYEQYF. DNA of the CDR3: TGTGCCATCAACCCCGGACTAGCGGGGGGGTCCTACGAGCAGTACTTC.

The J gene is TRBJ1-4, the V gene TRBV6-5, with D possibly TRBD1 on 6 matching bases. The CDR3 contains 15 residues. Germline lookup yields CDR1 MNHEY and CDR2 SVGAGI. Trimming stripped 7 bases from V and 4 bases from J, with 16 bases between. CDR3 DNA: TGTGCCAGCACACCCTCACAGGGAAATAATGAAAAACTGTTTTTT. Its translation: CASTPSQGNNEKLFF.

This chain joins TRBV6-5 and TRBJ1-5; D gene uncertain. The CDR3 has 14 amino acids. Germline-derived CDR1 and CDR2 are MNHEY and SVGAGI. V lost 6 bases and J 2 bases, leaving 11 bases between the germline ends. The DNA of the CDR3 is TGTGCCAGCAGGCCGCCGGGAGGCAATCAGCCCCAGCATTTT. Translating gives CASRPPGGNQPQHF.

The chain combines TRBV7-3 with TRBJ2-5; a weak D match, TRBD1 (6 bases). The V and J ends lost 5 bases and 7 bases respectively, with 14 bases between them. Looked up from germline, CDR1 is SGHTA and CDR2 is FQGTGA. The CDR3 spans 13 residues. CDR3 sequence (DNA): TGTGCCAGCAGCCCGACAGGTTCAGCGACCCAGTACTTC. As protein: CASSPTGSATQYF.

This clone was found once. This sequence joins TRBV7-3 and TRBJ2-3; D gene unclear. The ends were cut back, 2 bases at V and 2 bases at J, with 5 bases in the middle. The CDR3 loop spans 13 amino acids. Per germline, CDR1 SGHTA and CDR2 FQGTGA. The CDR3 protein is CASSLGSTDTQYF. Here the CDR3 DNA reads TGTGCCAGCAGCTTAGGCTCCACAGATACGCAGTATTTT.

The chain employs TRBV2 and TRBJ2-3; 11 bases are a match to TRBD2. The CDR3 loop spans 15 amino acids. The germline V gene encodes CDR1 SNHLY and CDR2 FYNNEI. Trimming took 7 bases from V and 6 from J; bases not matched to a gene: 9. The CDR3 here is CASKPLAGGPDTQYF. The CDR3 nucleotides are TGTGCCAGCAAGCCCCTAGCGGGGGGCCCCGATACGCAGTATTTT. The whole variable domain, filled in from reference TRBV2 and TRBJ2-3, reads EPEVTQTPSHQVTQMGQEVILRCVPISNHLYFYWYRQILGQKVEFLVSFYNNEISEKSEIFDDQFSVERPDGSNFTLKIRSTKLEDSAMYFCASKPLAGGPDTQYFGPGTRLTVL.

CDR3 bases: TGCGCCAGCAGCCAAGAGTGGCGGGGGGGCCCCGAGACCCAGTACTTC. Its protein product is CASSQEWRGGPETQYF. The chain combines TRBV4-1 with TRBJ2-5, with 9 bases lining up with TRBD2. V shed 0 bases and J 5 bases; nucleotides not matched to a gene: 7. The germline gives CDR1 MGHRA, CDR2 YSYEKL. The length of the CDR3 is 16 residues.

V gene TRBV9 combines with J gene TRBJ2-5; 7 bases are shared with TRBD1. Germline V CDR1 and CDR2: SGDLS, YYNGEE. Trimming took 4 bases from V and 2 from J; bases not matched to a gene: 14. The length of the CDR3 is 17 residues. Written as DNA, the CDR3 is TGTGCCAGCAGCCCGGGGCGAACAGGGGCGCCGCAAGAGACCCAGTACTTC. The encoded protein is CASSPGRTGAPQETQYF.

The chain carries TRBV18 and TRBJ2-7, with D possibly being TRBD1 (6 bases). The germline gives CDR1 KGHSH, CDR2 LQKENI. This CDR3 contains 13 residues. V gave up 5 bases and J gave up 4 bases, with 12 bases separating them. DNA for the CDR3: TGTGCCAGCTCATCAGGGGCTGGGTACGAGCAGTACTTC. As protein: CASSSGAGYEQYF.

This chain joins TRBV7-2 and TRBJ1-3; no definite D call. V was clipped by 2 bases and J by 0 bases, with 8 bases between them. Germline V gene data show CDR1 as SGHTA and CDR2 as FQGNSA. This CDR3 comprises 15 residues. In nucleotides, the CDR3 is TGTGCCAGCAGCTTAAGCGCGAGCTCTGGAAACACCATATATTTT. This encodes CASSLSASSGNTIYF.

The CDR3, as DNA: TGTGCCAGTAGTAAACACAGGGAGCGCGAGCAGTACTTC. It yields the protein CASSKHREREQYF. The V call is TRBV19, the J call TRBJ2-7, with D possibly TRBD1 on 6 matching bases. The V end lost 4 bases, the J end lost 6 bases, and 13 bases lay between the germline ends. Germline CDR1 LNHDA, CDR2 SQIVND (reference sequence). The CDR3 runs 13 residues.